What follows are 15 T cell receptor beta chains derived from one specimen sequenced in a study of blood T cells in healthy people across ages. A second about 7 to 11 cycle PCR used barcoded and J-beta primers. MiXCR, run by TCRdb on the 5' RACE reads, gives a single entry per CDR3 protein. Of 600,000 to 850,000 distinct CDR3 sequences listed, roughly 44% are singletons. The sequencing sample was made of blood. The source is an older woman in good health.

J is TRBJ1-1 and V is TRBV20-1, with D possibly TRBD1 on 6 matching bases. The germline V gene encodes CDR1 DFQATT and CDR2 SNEGSKA (reference sequence). The CDR3 totals 13 residues. Deletions cut 5 bases from V and 5 bases from J, with 15 bases between. The CDR3 nucleotides are TGCAGTGCTCAAAGACAGGCCGGAACTGAAGCTTTCTTT. Protein: CSAQRQAGTEAFF.

Only one count was recorded for this clonotype. The chain recombines TRBV6-1 with TRBJ2-4, with 7 bases fitting TRBD2. V trimming: 4 bases; J trimming: 1 base; junction bases outside the gene matches: 4. Germline loops: CDR1 MNHNS, CDR2 SASEGT. The CDR3 consists of 15 residues. The DNA of the CDR3 is TGTGCCAGCAGTGCCTTGCGGGGGGCCAAAAACATTCAGTACTTC. This gives the protein CASSALRGAKNIQYF.

As regards this clonotype: The junction departs from the called germline gene at one end, perhaps through a read error. The chain is built from TRBV15 and TRBJ1-1; D call uncertain. CDR1 LNHNV and CDR2 YYDKDF come from the germline V gene (reference sequence). This CDR3 contains 13 residues. The CDR3 loop reads CATGSRTGAEAFF. CDR3 sequence (DNA): TGTGCCACCGGCAGCCGGACCGGGGCTGAAGCTTTCTTT.

The DNA for the CDR3 is TGTGCCTGGAGTCGTTGGCTAGGACAGCCCCAGCATTTT. Translation: CAWSRWLGQPQHF. The rearrangement joins TRBV30 to TRBJ1-5; D uncertain. In germline, CDR1 is GTSNPN, CDR2 SVGIG (reference sequence). The V and J ends lost 2 bases and 7 bases respectively, with 12 bases between them. This CDR3 has 13 amino acids.

J is TRBJ2-1 and V is TRBV12-3 or TRBV12-4; 7 positions agree with TRBD1. The CDR3 covers 14 residues. The V segment lost 5 bases and the J segment 5 bases; nucleotides outside the gene matches: 6. CDR3 sequence (DNA): TGTGCCAGCAGTGTCCGGGACAGCCACAATGAGCAGTTCTTC. Protein sequence: CASSVRDSHNEQFF.

The sample holds a few counts of this clonotype. The chain links TRBV3-1 to TRBJ2-7; D not resolved. The CDR3 has 14 residues. Germline lookup yields CDR1 LGHDT and CDR2 YNNKEL (reference sequence). Trimming pared 1 base from V and 5 bases from J, leaving 12 bases between. In DNA, the CDR3 is TGTGCCAGCAGCCAAGTGGTCTTGGGCCACGAGCAGTACTTC. It specifies CASSQVVLGHEQYF.

The V call is TRBV5-6, the J call TRBJ2-1; D is unresolved. V shed 0 bases and J shed 5 bases, with 12 bases lying between them. The CDR3 length is 15 residues. Germline V gene data show CDR1 as SGHDT and CDR2 as YYEEEE. The CDR3 DNA follows: TGTGCCAGCAGCTTGGGTAGGGTCCTTAACAATGAGCAGTTCTTC. This sequence encodes CASSLGRVLNNEQFF.

The J gene is TRBJ1-2, the V gene TRBV10-3; 7 bases fit TRBD1. With V trimmed by 3 bases and J by 0 bases, 7 bases remained unmatched. Germline CDR1 reads ENHRY; CDR2 reads SYGVKD. The CDR3 is made up of 16 amino acids. The CDR3 DNA reads TGTGCCATCAGTGAACTAGGGACAGCAGCTAACTATGGCTACACCTTC. Translated: CAISELGTAANYGYTF.

This clonotype was counted only a few times. The chain has TRBV10-1 and TRBJ2-2; the D gene could be TRBD1 or TRBD2 (5 bases each). Looked up from germline, CDR1 is WNHNN and CDR2 is SYGVQD (reference sequence). CDR3 length equals 14 residues. V was pared by 10 bases and J by 4 bases, with 16 bases between. The CDR3 spells CATSRFGGTGELFF. CDR3 DNA sequence: TGCGCCACCAGCCGGTTTGGGGGCACCGGGGAGCTGTTTTTT.

The chain employs TRBV30 and TRBJ2-7; 8 bases match TRBD2. This CDR3 region has 13 residues. V shed 0 bases, J shed 7 bases, and the junction held 5 bases outside the gene matches. Germline lookup yields CDR1 GTSNPN and CDR2 SVGIG (reference sequence). The CDR3 protein is CAWSVGLAGEQYF. The CDR3 nucleotides read TGTGCCTGGAGTGTAGGGCTAGCGGGTGAGCAGTACTTC.

This clonotype came up a few times. CDR3 nucleotides: TGCAGTGCTAGTGGGAGGGCTAGGACAGATACGCAGTATTTT. Translated, it gives CSASGRARTDTQYF. V is TRBV20-1 and J is TRBJ2-3; 7 bases align to TRBD2. The CDR3 runs 14 residues. Germline trimming cut 3 bases from V and 3 bases from J; bases unmatched to any gene: 6. Germline CDR1 and CDR2: DFQATT and SNEGSKA (reference sequence).

This clonotype was found a few times. J is TRBJ2-5 and V is TRBV7-8; D is tentatively TRBD1 or TRBD2 (5 bases each). Per the germline V gene, CDR1 is SGHVS and CDR2 is FQNEAQ. The CDR3 is 16 amino acids. V was trimmed by 3 bases and J by 3 bases, leaving 17 bases between them. CDR3 DNA: TGTGCCAGCAGCTTGGGGCCCGGCGGGCGAGAAGAGACCCAGTACTTC. It translates to CASSLGPGGREETQYF.

There are a few counts of this clonotype. The chain recombines TRBV20-1 with TRBJ1-1; TRBD1 aligns across 9 bases. The ends lost 6 bases at V and 8 bases at J; junction bases unmatched: 16. The CDR3 extends over 15 amino acids. Germline-derived CDR1 and CDR2 are DFQATT and SNEGSKA (reference sequence). The CDR3 is CSAVDRGGPWGEAFF. CDR3 sequence (DNA): TGCAGTGCCGTGGACAGGGGAGGTCCATGGGGGGAAGCTTTCTTT.

The CDR3 loop is CASSLVAGNMNSYEQYF. In nucleotides, the CDR3 is TGTGCCAGCAGCTTGGTAGCGGGAAACATGAACTCCTACGAGCAGTACTTC. The chain employs TRBV5-5 and TRBJ2-7, with 8 bases lining up with TRBD2. Per germline, CDR1 SGHKS and CDR2 YYEKEE (reference sequence). With V trimmed by 0 bases and J by 0 bases, 8 bases remained unmatched. The CDR3 covers 17 residues.

The chain links TRBV28 to TRBJ2-7, with 8 nucleotides matching TRBD2. Germline V CDR1 and CDR2: MDHEN, SYDVKM. J gave up 2 bases and V 7 bases, and 7 bases lay outside the gene matches. CDR3 size: 14 residues. CDR3 region: CASTPAGGPYEQYF. As DNA, the CDR3 is TGTGCCAGCACACCCGCGGGGGGACCCTACGAGCAGTACTTC.